The 8 T cell receptor beta chains below come from one sample, sequenced in a study of T cell responses to AZD1222 COVID-19 vaccine. The repertoire was sequenced with immunoSEQ multiplex PCR; TCRdb's copy has only in-frame clones and lacks some. This sample yields more than 95,000 clones, of which more than 65% are seen a single time; 25% to 35% belongs to the top ten. Sequenced here: peripheral blood, sampled 28 days after the second AZD1222 dose. The receptors shown here come from an adult who received the AZD1222 COVID-19 vaccine.

The V and J genes are TRBV28 and TRBJ1-5; TRBD1 might be the D (6 bases). The CDR3 runs to 15 residues. CDR1 is MDHEN and CDR2 is SYDVKM in the germline V gene. The V gene lost 6 bases and the J gene lost 3 bases, with 15 bases spanning the gap. The CDR3 protein is CASSLLQGSNQPQHF. The CDR3 nucleotides are TGTGCCAGCAGCCTCTTACAGGGTTCCAATCAGCCCCAGCATTTT.

This clone is a singleton in its sample. The same CDR3 also results from other DNA sequences found in this sample. The genes are TRBV19 and TRBJ1-1; no firm D call. From germline, CDR1 is LNHDA and CDR2 SQIVND (reference sequence). Between the trimmed V and J ends, which lost 3 bases and 3 bases, there was a span of 8 bases. The CDR3 extends over 13 amino acids. DNA for the CDR3: TGTGCCAGTAGTATGAAAGGAGACACTGAAGCTTTCTTT. Translated, it gives CASSMKGDTEAFF.

The rearrangement joins TRBV5-4 to TRBJ1-2; possible D gene TRBD1, 6 bases. The V and J ends lost 2 bases and 4 bases respectively, with 9 bases between them. CDR1 is SGHNT, CDR2 YYREEE, per germline (reference sequence). The CDR3 contains 13 residues. The CDR3 DNA follows: TGTGCCAGCAGCTTACAGGGTCGCTATGGCTACACCTTC. Translation: CASSLQGRYGYTF.

V is TRBV7-9 and J is TRBJ2-1; tentatively, D is TRBD1 or TRBD2 (5 bases each). Germline loops: CDR1 SEHNR, CDR2 FQNEAQ (reference sequence). V lost 5 bases to trimming and J lost 4 bases, with 9 bases between them. This CDR3 spans 13 amino acids. CDR3 coding DNA: TGTGCCAGCAGCCAGGGACGTTACAATGAGCAGTTCTTC. Translated: CASSQGRYNEQFF.

The chain has TRBV7-3 and TRBJ1-1; weak D call: TRBD1 (5 bases). This CDR3 spans 12 amino acids. V lost 1 base to trimming and J lost 6 bases, with 6 bases between them. Germline loops: CDR1 SGHTA, CDR2 FQGTGA. The DNA of the CDR3 is TGTGCCAGCAGCTTAAGAGGGGCTGAAGCTTTCTTT. Translated: CASSLRGAEAFF.

The V and J genes are TRBV7-9 and TRBJ1-2; D is ambiguous. Trimming pared 3 bases from V and 8 bases from J, leaving 13 bases between. Per germline, CDR1 SEHNR and CDR2 FQNEAQ (reference sequence). The CDR3 is made up of 13 amino acids. CDR3: CASSFPSLGGYTF. CDR3 nucleotide sequence: TGTGCCAGCAGCTTCCCCAGTCTAGGCGGCTACACCTTC.

The rearrangement joins TRBV6-5 to TRBJ1-2; 9 bases fit TRBD1. There are 15 residues in the CDR3. CDR1 is MNHEY, CDR2 SVGAGI, per germline. J gave up 3 bases and V 5 bases, and 7 bases lay outside the gene matches. The CDR3 is CASSPPDRGDYGYTF. In DNA form, the CDR3 reads TGTGCCAGCAGTCCGCCGGACAGGGGCGACTATGGCTACACCTTC.

The chain uses TRBV6-2 or TRBV6-3 and TRBJ2-1, with D possibly being TRBD1 (6 bases). Germline CDR1 and CDR2: MNHEY and SVGEGT. This CDR3 has 14 residues. The V end lost 2 bases, the J end lost 7 bases, and 12 bases lay between the germline ends. CDR3 sequence reads: CASSYRTDKNEQFF. CDR3 sequence (DNA): TGTGCCAGCAGTTACAGGACAGACAAAAATGAGCAGTTCTTC.